The clone carrying this TCR beta chain appeared a single time. Antigen: not known. Germline V gene sequence: CDR1 GTSNPN, CDR2 SVGIG (reference sequence). The CDR3 has 13 amino acids. Germline trimming cut 3 bases from V and 5 bases from J; bases unmatched to any gene: 6. Survey-level resolution applied to immunoSEQ assay v3.0. TCRdb's table, derived via immunoSEQ multiplex PCR, lists solely in-frame clones and lacks some. The sample yields tens of thousands of clones, approximately 85% seen once. This entry belongs to a study of long-term antiretroviral therapy in people with HIV. In the study overall: Collection dates of the earliest samples fall about a decade before the 2015 immediate-ART recommendation.

Overall study findings and caveats: The clones with expansion before ART were dominant in the repertoire at all time points. Post-ART diversity increased but stayed below transplant donor controls. Collection of the blood, which took place between about 2004 and 2018, possibly occurred under older ART regimens.

Sequenced material: unsorted PBMCs, taken around 2.7 years before starting antiretroviral therapy. V is TRBV30 and J is TRBJ2-5, with 7 bases matching TRBD1. The clonotype comes from a woman in her twenties or thirties with HIV. As DNA, the CDR3 is TGTGCCTGGAGGGGGACAGCAAGGGAGACCCAGTACTTC. This encodes CAWRGTARETQYF.